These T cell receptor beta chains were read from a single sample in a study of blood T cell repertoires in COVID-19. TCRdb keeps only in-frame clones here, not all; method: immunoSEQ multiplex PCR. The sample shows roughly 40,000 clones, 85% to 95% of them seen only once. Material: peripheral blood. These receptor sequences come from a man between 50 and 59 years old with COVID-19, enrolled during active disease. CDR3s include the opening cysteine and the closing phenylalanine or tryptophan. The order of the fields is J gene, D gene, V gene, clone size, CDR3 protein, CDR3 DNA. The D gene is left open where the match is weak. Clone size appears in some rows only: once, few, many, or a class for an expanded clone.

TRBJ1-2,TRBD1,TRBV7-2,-,CASSLVGQGATRGYTF,TGTGCCAGCAGCTTAGTGGGACAGGGGGCCACTAGAGGCTACACCTTC
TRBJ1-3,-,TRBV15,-,CATSRGTSSGNTIYF,TGTGCCACCAGCAGGGGAACTAGCTCTGGAAACACCATATATTTT
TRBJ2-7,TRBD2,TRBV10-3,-,CAISEYGGRASYEQYF,TGTGCCATCAGTGAGTACGGCGGGAGGGCCTCCTACGAGCAGTACTTC
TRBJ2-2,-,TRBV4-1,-,CASSQDRGARRNTGELFF,TGCGCCAGCAGCCAAGATCGGGGGGCGAGACGGAACACCGGGGAGCTGTTTTTT
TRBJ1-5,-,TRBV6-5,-,CASSSDRVQPQHF,TGTGCCAGCAGTTCCGATCGGGTCCAGCCCCAGCATTTT
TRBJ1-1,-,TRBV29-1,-,CSVWGGTEAFF,TGCAGCGTTTGGGGGGGCACTGAAGCTTTCTTT
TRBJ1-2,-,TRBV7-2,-,CASSLPQGNSGYTF,TGTGCCAGCAGTCTCCCTCAGGGGAATAGTGGCTACACCTTC
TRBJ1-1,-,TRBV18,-,CASSPGGRTEAFF,TGTGCCAGCTCACCAGGCGGTCGCACTGAAGCTTTCTTT
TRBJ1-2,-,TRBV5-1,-,CASSLDPGTVYGYTF,TGCGCCAGCAGCTTGGATCCGGGAACGGTCTATGGCTACACCTTC
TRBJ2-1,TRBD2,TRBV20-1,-,CSASDVAGGPKGEQFF,TGCAGTGCTAGTGATGTAGCGGGAGGGCCTAAGGGTGAGCAGTTCTTC
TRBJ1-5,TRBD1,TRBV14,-,CASRTGTGSSNQPQHF,TGTGCCAGCAGGACAGGGACGGGATCTAGCAATCAGCCCCAGCATTTT
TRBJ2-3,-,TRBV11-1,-,CASSSAPITDTQYF,TGTGCCAGCAGCTCCGCCCCTATCACAGATACGCAGTATTTT
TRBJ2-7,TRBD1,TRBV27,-,CASSPKGQFYEQYF,TGTGCCAGCAGTCCAAAGGGACAGTTCTACGAGCAGTACTTC
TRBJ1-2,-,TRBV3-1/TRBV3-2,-,CASSQPTTGDYGYTF,TGTGCCAGCAGCCAACCGACAACGGGGGACTATGGCTACACCTTC
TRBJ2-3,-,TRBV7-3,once,CASSPRRTSTDTQYF,TGTGCCAGCAGCCCCCGACGGACTAGCACAGATACGCAGTATTTT
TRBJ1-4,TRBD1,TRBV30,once,CAWGTGGEKLFF,TGTGCCTGGGGGACAGGGGGTGAAAAACTGTTTTTT
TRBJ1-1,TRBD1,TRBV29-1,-,CSVEGGTGSRRDTEAFF,TGCAGCGTTGAAGGTGGGACAGGGTCAAGAAGGGACACTGAAGCTTTCTTT
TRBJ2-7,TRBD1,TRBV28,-,CASSLWEPWTGKYEQYF,TGTGCCAGCAGTTTATGGGAACCCTGGACAGGCAAATACGAGCAGTACTTC
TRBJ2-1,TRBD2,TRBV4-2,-,CASSPRLAGGYSSYNEQFF,TGTGCCAGCAGCCCCAGACTAGCGGGAGGCTATAGCTCCTACAATGAGCAGTTCTTC
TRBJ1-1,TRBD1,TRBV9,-,CASSPRTGGEAFF,TGTGCCAGCAGCCCTCGGACAGGAGGTGAAGCTTTCTTT
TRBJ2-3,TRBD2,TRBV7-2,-,CASSLVVGGMSTDTQYF,TGTGCCAGCAGCTTAGTGGTCGGGGGGATGAGCACAGATACGCAGTATTTT
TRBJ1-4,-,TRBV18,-,CASSPATGGDEKLFF,TGTGCCAGCTCACCAGCCACGGGGGGGGATGAAAAACTGTTTTTT
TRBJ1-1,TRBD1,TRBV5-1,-,CASSIDRGDNTEAFF,TGCGCCAGCAGCATAGACAGGGGGGATAACACTGAAGCTTTCTTT
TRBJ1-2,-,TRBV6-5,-,CASTLGAGGLYGYTF,TGTGCCAGCACCCTAGGGGCGGGAGGACTCTATGGCTACACCTTC
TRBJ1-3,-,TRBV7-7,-,CASSQCRAPSGNTIYF,TGTGCCAGCAGTCAGTGCAGGGCCCCATCTGGAAACACCATATATTTT
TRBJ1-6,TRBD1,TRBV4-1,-,CASSHPDREGSPLHF,TGCGCCAGCAGCCACCCCGACAGGGAAGGTTCACCCCTCCACTTT
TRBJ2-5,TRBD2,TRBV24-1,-,CATSDQGTSLETQYF,TGTGCCACCAGTGATCAGGGGACTAGCTTAGAGACCCAGTACTTC
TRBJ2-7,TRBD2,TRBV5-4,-,CASSDGLASSYEQYF,TGTGCCAGCAGCGACGGACTAGCTAGCTCCTACGAGCAGTACTTC
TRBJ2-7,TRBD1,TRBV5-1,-,CASTLQGTYEQYF,TGCGCCAGCACGTTACAGGGGACCTACGAGCAGTACTTC
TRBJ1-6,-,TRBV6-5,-,CASSSVNSPLHF,TGTGCCAGCAGTTCGGTAAATTCACCCCTCCACTTT
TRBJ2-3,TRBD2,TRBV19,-,CASSLLAGGDTQYF,TGTGCCAGTAGTCTACTAGCGGGAGGAGATACGCAGTATTTT
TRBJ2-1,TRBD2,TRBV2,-,CASRGLAINEQFF,TGTGCCAGCAGGGGACTAGCGATAAACGAGCAGTTCTTC
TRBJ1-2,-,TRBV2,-,CASSEGLIPYGYTF,TGTGCCAGCAGCGAGGGACTAATTCCCTATGGCTACACCTTC
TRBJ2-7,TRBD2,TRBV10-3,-,CAISGRLAAPGEQYF,TGTGCCATCAGTGGAAGACTAGCGGCGCCTGGTGAGCAGTACTTC
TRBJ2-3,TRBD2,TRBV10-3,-,CAIRSGGYTDTQYF,TGTGCCATCAGGAGCGGGGGCTACACAGATACGCAGTATTTT
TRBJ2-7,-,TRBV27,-,CASSFRSVGSFYEQYF,TGTGCCAGCAGTTTTCGTAGCGTTGGGTCTTTTTACGAGCAGTACTTC
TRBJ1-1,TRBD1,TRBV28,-,CASSLPPGQGTSEAFF,TGTGCCAGCAGTTTACCTCCAGGACAGGGGACGTCTGAAGCTTTCTTT
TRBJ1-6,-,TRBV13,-,CASSTGHADNNSPLHF,TGTGCCAGCAGCACCGGACATGCCGATAATAATTCACCCCTCCACTTT
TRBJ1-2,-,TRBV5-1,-,CASSLAGAGAYGYTF,TGCGCCAGCAGCTTGGCCGGAGCAGGGGCCTATGGCTACACCTTC
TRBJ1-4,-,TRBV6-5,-,CASSYSQGEKLFF,TGTGCCAGCAGTTACTCGCAGGGGGAAAAACTGTTTTTT
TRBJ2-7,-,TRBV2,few,CASSESVEQYF,TGTGCCAGCAGTGAAAGCGTCGAGCAGTACTTC
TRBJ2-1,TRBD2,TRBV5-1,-,CASSLVGTSGYNEQFF,TGCGCCAGCAGCTTGGTAGGGACTAGCGGATACAATGAGCAGTTCTTC
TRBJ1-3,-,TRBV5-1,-,CASSLTGYGNTIYF,TGCGCCAGCAGCTTGACAGGTTATGGAAACACCATATATTTT
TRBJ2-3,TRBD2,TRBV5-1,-,CASSLAAGTSADTQYF,TGCGCCAGCAGCTTGGCCGCCGGGACTAGCGCAGATACGCAGTATTTT
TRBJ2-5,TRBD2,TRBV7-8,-,CASSPREGVLYQETQYF,TGTGCCAGCAGCCCAAGGGAGGGAGTACTGTACCAAGAGACCCAGTACTTC